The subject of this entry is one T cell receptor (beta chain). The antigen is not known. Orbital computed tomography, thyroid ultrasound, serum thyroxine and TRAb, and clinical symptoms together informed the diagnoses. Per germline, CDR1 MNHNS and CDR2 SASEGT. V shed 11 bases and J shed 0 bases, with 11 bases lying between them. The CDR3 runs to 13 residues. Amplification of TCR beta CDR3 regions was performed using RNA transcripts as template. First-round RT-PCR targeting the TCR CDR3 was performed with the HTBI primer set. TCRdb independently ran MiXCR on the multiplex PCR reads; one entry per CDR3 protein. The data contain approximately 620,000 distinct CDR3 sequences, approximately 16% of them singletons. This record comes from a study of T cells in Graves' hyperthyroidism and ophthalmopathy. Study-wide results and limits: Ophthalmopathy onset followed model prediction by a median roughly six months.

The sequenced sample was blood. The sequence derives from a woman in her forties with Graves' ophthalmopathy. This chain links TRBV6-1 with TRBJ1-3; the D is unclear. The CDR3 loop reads CASGLASGNTIYF. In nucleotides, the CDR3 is TGTGCCTCGGGGTTGGCCTCTGGAAACACCATATATTTT.